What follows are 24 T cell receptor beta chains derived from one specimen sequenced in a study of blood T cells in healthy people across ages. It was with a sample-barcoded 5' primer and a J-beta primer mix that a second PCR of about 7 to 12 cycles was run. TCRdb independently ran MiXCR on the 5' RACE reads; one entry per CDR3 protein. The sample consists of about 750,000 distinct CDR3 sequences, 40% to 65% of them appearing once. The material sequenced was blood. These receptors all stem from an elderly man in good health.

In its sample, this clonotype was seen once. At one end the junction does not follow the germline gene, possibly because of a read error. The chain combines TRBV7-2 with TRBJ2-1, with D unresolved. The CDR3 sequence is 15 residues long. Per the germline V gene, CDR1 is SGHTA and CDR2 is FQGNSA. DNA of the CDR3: TGTGCCAGCGGCTTAGGTCCGAGCTCCTACAATGAGCAGTTCTTC. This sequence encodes CASGLGPSSYNEQFF. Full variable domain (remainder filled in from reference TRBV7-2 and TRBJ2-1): GAGVSQSPSNKVTEKGKDVELRCDPISGHTALYWYRQSLGQGLEFLIYFQGNSAPDKSGLPSDRFSAERTGGSVSTLTIQRTQQEDSAVYLCASGLGPSSYNEQFFGPGTRLTVL.

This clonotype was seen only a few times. Here the CDR3 reads CASRRTDSDYEQYF. The CDR3 DNA reads as TGTGCCAGTAGACGGACGGACTCGGACTACGAGCAGTACTTC. The J gene is TRBJ2-7, the V gene TRBV19; D is possibly TRBD2 (5 bases). V shed 6 bases and J shed 3 bases, with 15 bases lying between them. CDR1 LNHDA and CDR2 SQIVND come from the germline V gene (reference sequence). CDR3 size: 14 residues.

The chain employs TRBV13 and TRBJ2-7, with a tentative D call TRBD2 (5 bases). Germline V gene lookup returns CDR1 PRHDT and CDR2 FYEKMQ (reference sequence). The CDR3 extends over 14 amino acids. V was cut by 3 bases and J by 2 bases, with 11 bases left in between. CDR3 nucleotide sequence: TGTGCCAGCAGCTTCGGGGAGCTTCCCTACGAGCAGTACTTC. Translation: CASSFGELPYEQYF. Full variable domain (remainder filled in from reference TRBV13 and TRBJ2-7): AAGVIQSPRHLIKEKRETATLKCYPIPRHDTVYWYQQGPGQDPQFLISFYEKMQSDKGSIPDRFSAQQFSDYHSELNMSSLELGDSALYFCASSFGELPYEQYFGPGTRLTVT.

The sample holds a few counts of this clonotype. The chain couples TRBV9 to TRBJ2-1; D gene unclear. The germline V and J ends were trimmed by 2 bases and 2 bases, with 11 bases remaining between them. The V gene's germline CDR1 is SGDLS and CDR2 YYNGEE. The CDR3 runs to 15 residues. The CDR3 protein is CASSVARGPYNEQFF. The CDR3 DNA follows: TGTGCCAGCAGCGTGGCCCGAGGCCCCTACAATGAGCAGTTCTTC.

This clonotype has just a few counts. DNA for the CDR3: TGTGCCAGCAGCGGCACCGGGACTGGATCGGGGGAGCAGTACTTC. Translation gives CASSGTGTGSGEQYF. The rearrangement joins TRBV9 to TRBJ2-7; tentative D call: TRBD2 (6 bases). V gave up 3 bases and J gave up 7 bases, with 20 bases separating them. Germline assignment: CDR1 SGDLS and CDR2 YYNGEE. The CDR3 totals 15 residues.

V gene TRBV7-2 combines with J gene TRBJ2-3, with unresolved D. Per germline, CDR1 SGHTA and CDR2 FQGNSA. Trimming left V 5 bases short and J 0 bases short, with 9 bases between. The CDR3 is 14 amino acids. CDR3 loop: CASSSTPSTDTQYF. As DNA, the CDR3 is TGTGCCAGCAGCAGCACTCCTAGCACAGATACGCAGTATTTT. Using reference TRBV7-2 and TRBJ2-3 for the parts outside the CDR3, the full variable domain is GAGVSQSPSNKVTEKGKDVELRCDPISGHTALYWYRQSLGQGLEFLIYFQGNSAPDKSGLPSDRFSAERTGGSVSTLTIQRTQQEDSAVYLCASSSTPSTDTQYFGPGTRLTVL.

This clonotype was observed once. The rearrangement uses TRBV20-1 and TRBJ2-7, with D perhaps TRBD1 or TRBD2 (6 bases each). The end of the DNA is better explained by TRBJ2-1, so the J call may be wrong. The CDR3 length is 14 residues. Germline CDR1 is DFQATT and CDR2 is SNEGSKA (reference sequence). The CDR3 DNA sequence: TGCAGTGCTAGGGGGTACACGGGTGGAGGGGGGCAGTTCTTC. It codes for CSARGYTGGGGQFF.

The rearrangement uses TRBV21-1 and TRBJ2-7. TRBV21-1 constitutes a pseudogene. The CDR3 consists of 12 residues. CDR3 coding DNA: TGTGCCAGCAGCAAACCGTCCTACGAGCAGTACTTC. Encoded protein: CASSKPSYEQYF.

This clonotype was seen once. The DNA of the CDR3 is TGTGCCAGCAGTTTCCCCCCCCTATCGAATGAGCAGTTCTTC. Translated: CASSFPPLSNEQFF. This chain connects TRBV12-3 or TRBV12-4 to TRBJ2-1; D gene uncertain. The length of the CDR3 is 14 residues. V lost 3 bases and J 7 bases, leaving 13 bases between the germline ends.

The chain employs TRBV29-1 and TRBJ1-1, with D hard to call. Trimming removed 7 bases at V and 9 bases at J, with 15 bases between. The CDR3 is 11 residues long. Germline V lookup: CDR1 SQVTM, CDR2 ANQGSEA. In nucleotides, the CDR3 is TGCAGCGCCTACGGGTCTAGGAAAGCTTTCTTT. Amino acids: CSAYGSRKAFF.

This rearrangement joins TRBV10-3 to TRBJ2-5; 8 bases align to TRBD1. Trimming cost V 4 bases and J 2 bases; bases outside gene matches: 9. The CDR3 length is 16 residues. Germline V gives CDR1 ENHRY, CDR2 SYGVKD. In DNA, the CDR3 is TGTGCCATCAGTGCCCTCGGACAGGGCGGGCAAGAGACCCAGTACTTC. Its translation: CAISALGQGGQETQYF.

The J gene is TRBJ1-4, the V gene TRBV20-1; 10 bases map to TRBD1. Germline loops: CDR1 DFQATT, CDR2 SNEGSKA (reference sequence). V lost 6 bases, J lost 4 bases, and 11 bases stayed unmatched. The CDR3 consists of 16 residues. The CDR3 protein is CSATSPGQGINEKLFF. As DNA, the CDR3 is TGCAGTGCGACTTCCCCGGGACAGGGGATTAATGAAAAACTGTTTTTT.

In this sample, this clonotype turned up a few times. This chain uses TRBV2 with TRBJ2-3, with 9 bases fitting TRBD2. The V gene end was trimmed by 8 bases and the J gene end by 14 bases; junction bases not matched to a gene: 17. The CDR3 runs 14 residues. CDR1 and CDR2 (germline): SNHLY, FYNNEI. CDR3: CASVAGGRGRYAYF. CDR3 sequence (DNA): TGTGCCAGCGTTGCAGGCGGGAGGGGTAGATACGCGTATTTT. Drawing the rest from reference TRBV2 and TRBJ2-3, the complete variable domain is EPEVTQTPSHQVTQMGQEVILRCVPISNHLYFYWYRQILGQKVEFLVSFYNNEISEKSEIFDDQFSVERPDGSNFTLKIRSTKLEDSAMYFCASVAGGRGRYAYFGPGTRLTVL.

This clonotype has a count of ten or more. The chain's CDR3 is CASSAGLAVRQYF. For the CDR3, the DNA is TGTGCCAGCAGTGCCGGACTAGCGGTTCGGCAGTACTTC. The chain carries TRBV25-1 and TRBJ2-7; TRBD2 agrees at 10 bases. The length of the CDR3 is 13 residues. J lost 9 bases, V lost 4 bases, and 6 bases had no gene match. Germline CDR1 is MGHDK and CDR2 is SYGVNS.

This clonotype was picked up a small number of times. Here the CDR3 reads CASSPSGSPETQYF. Here the CDR3 DNA reads TGTGCCAGCAGCCCCAGCGGGAGCCCGGAGACCCAGTACTTC. The chain couples TRBV12-3 or TRBV12-4 to TRBJ2-5, with 8 bases identical to TRBD2. Trimming at V came to 6 bases and at J to 5 bases, leaving 8 bases not matched to a gene. The CDR3 is made up of 14 amino acids.

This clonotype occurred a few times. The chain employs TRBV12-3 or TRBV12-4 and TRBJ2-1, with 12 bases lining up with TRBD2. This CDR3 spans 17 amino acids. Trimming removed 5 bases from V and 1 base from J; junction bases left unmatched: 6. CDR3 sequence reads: CASSLALAGGSYNEQFF. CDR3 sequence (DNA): TGTGCCAGCAGTCTCGCACTAGCGGGAGGTTCCTACAATGAGCAGTTCTTC.

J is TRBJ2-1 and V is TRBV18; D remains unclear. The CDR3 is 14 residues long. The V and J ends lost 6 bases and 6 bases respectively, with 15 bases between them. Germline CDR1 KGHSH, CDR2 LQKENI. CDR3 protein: CASSQTRISNEQFF. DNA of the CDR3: TGTGCCAGCTCGCAGACAAGAATCAGCAATGAGCAGTTCTTC.

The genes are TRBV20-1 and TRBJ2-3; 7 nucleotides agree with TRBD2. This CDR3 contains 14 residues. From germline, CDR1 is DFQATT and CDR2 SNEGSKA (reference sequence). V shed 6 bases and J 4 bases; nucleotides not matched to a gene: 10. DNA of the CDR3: TGCAGTGCGATCGGCGGGAGTAGATCAGATACGCAGTATTTT. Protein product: CSAIGGSRSDTQYF.

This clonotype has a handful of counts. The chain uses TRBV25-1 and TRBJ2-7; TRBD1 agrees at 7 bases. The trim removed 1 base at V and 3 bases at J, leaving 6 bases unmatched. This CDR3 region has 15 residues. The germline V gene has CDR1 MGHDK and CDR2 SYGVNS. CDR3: CASSESGTADYEQYF. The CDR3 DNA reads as TGTGCCAGCAGTGAATCGGGGACAGCCGACTACGAGCAGTACTTC.

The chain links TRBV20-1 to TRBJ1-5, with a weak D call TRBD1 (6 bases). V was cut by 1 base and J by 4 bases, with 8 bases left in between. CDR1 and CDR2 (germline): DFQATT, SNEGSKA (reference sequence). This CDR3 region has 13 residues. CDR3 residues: CSARADSNQPQHF. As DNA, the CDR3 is TGCAGTGCTAGAGCGGACAGTAATCAGCCCCAGCATTTT.

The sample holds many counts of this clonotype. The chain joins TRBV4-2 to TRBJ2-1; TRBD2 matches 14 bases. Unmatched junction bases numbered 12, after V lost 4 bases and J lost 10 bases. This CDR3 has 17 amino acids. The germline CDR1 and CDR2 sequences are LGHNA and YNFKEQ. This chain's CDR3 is CASSPMGGLAGDGEQFF. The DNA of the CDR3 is TGTGCCAGCAGCCCAATGGGGGGACTAGCGGGGGACGGCGAGCAGTTCTTC.

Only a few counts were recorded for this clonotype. The CDR3 coding sequence is TGTGCCAGCAGCTTTGTAGGCTATGGCTACACCTTC. Translation: CASSFVGYGYTF. The rearrangement uses TRBV7-2 and TRBJ1-2; D is uncertain. The CDR3 consists of 12 residues. The V and J ends lost 3 bases and 4 bases respectively, with 6 bases between them. The germline gives CDR1 SGHTA, CDR2 FQGNSA. Based on the CDR3 plus reference TRBV7-2 and TRBJ1-2, the full variable domain is GAGVSQSPSNKVTEKGKDVELRCDPISGHTALYWYRQSLGQGLEFLIYFQGNSAPDKSGLPSDRFSAERTGGSVSTLTIQRTQQEDSAVYLCASSFVGYGYTFGSGTRLTVV.

In DNA, the CDR3 is TGTGCCAGCAGCCAGAAGGGGCTAGGGACGGCCCAAGAGACCCAGTACTTC. Translating gives CASSQKGLGTAQETQYF. J is TRBJ2-5 and V is TRBV14, with D perhaps given as TRBD1 or TRBD2 (5 bases each). The CDR3 runs to 17 residues. Germline V gene data show CDR1 as SGHDN and CDR2 as FVKESK. Trimming removed 3 bases at V and 1 base at J, with 18 bases between.

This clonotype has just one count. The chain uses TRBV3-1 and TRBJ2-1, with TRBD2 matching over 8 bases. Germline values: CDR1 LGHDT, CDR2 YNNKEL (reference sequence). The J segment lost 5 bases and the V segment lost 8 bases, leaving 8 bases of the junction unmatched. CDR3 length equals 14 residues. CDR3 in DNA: TGTGCCAGCGGCGGACTAGCAGATAACAATGAGCAGTTCTTC. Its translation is CASGGLADNNEQFF.